One and the same sample provided the 20 T cell receptor beta chains below, sequenced in a study of blood T cell repertoires in COVID-19. TCRdb's copy holds only in-frame clones and misses some; the assay was immunoSEQ multiplex PCR. Altogether under 80,000 clones are present, around nine tenths being singletons, with the ten largest covering approximately 1.5%. The source material was peripheral blood. The receptors here all came from a human donor in a cohort sampled during active COVID-19.

This chain uses TRBV12-3 or TRBV12-4 with TRBJ1-4; D is uncertain. V lost 3 bases and J lost 7, with 9 bases in between. The CDR3 contains 13 residues. This chain's CDR3 is CASSLHGGEKLFF. The CDR3, as DNA: TGTGCCAGCAGTTTGCACGGAGGTGAAAAACTGTTTTTT.

This chain uses TRBV15 with TRBJ1-1; weak D call: TRBD1 (6 bases). CDR3 size: 14 residues. With 5 bases removed from V and 4 bases from J, the gap between germline ends came to 14 bases. The germline CDR1 and CDR2 sequences are LNHNV and YYDKDF (reference sequence). As DNA, the CDR3 is TGTGCCACCAGCGGGGGCGGGTCGAGCACTGAAGCTTTCTTT. Protein product: CATSGGGSSTEAFF.

V and J are TRBV11-2 and TRBJ2-5; TRBD2 matches 12 bases. The CDR3 spans 16 residues. V shed 2 bases, J shed 5 bases, and the junction held 6 bases outside the gene matches. Per the germline V gene, CDR1 is SGHAT and CDR2 is FQNNGV. CDR3 sequence (DNA): TGTGCCAGCAGCTTAATGACTAGCGGGAGCAGGGAGACCCAGTACTTC. This encodes CASSLMTSGSRETQYF.

This chain uses TRBV18 with TRBJ1-2; D might be TRBD1 (5 bases). The CDR3 sequence is 16 residues long. From germline, CDR1 is KGHSH and CDR2 LQKENI. The germline V and J ends were trimmed by 5 bases and 0 bases, with 16 bases remaining between them. The CDR3 region is CASSATSQGANYGYTF. The CDR3 bases are TGTGCCAGCTCAGCCACGTCTCAAGGGGCTAACTATGGCTACACCTTC.

This chain uses TRBV7-9 with TRBJ1-1; D remains unclear. The CDR3 is 14 amino acids. The V gene's germline CDR1 is SEHNR and CDR2 FQNEAQ (reference sequence). Trimming cost V 3 bases and J 5 bases, with 13 bases left between them. This CDR3 is CASSLAGGRTEAFF. Written as DNA, the CDR3 is TGTGCCAGCAGCTTGGCGGGAGGTAGGACTGAAGCTTTCTTT. The full variable domain, with the rest looked up from reference TRBV7-9 and TRBJ1-1, is DTGVSQNPRHKITKRGQNVTFRCDPISEHNRLYWYRQTLGQGPEFLTYFQNEAQLEKSRLLSDRFSAERPKGSFSTLEIQRTEQGDSAMYLCASSLAGGRTEAFFGQGTRLTVV.

The CDR3 protein is CASSFGAGVLGSYNEQFF. CDR3 bases: TGTGCCAGCAGCTTCGGAGCGGGAGTGTTGGGATCCTACAATGAGCAGTTCTTC. The chain joins TRBV11-2 to TRBJ2-1, with 8 bases identical to TRBD2. The germline gives CDR1 SGHAT, CDR2 FQNNGV. The CDR3 extends over 18 amino acids. Trimming at V came to 3 bases and at J to 1 base, leaving 11 bases not matched to a gene.

The chain links TRBV11-2 to TRBJ2-5; 9 positions match TRBD1. This CDR3 has 17 amino acids. V gave up 6 bases and J gave up 7 bases; unmatched junction bases: 18. CDR1 is SGHAT, CDR2 FQNNGV, per germline. CDR3 protein: CASRLRTGGAGHPTQYF. The CDR3 bases are TGTGCCAGCAGACTTAGAACAGGGGGCGCGGGGCATCCGACCCAGTACTTC.

This clone was observed once. The gene calls are TRBV4-1 and TRBJ2-2; 8 nucleotides match TRBD2. The CDR3 extends over 17 amino acids. CDR1 and CDR2 from the germline V gene are MGHRA and YSYEKL. Trimming removed 1 base from V and 5 bases from J; junction bases left unmatched: 9. CDR3 in amino acids: CASSQGGAASGTGELFF. CDR3 sequence (DNA): TGCGCCAGCAGCCAAGGAGGGGCGGCTAGCGGGACCGGGGAGCTGTTTTTT.

V and J are TRBV6-5 and TRBJ1-1; D might be TRBD1 (5 bases). CDR1 and CDR2 (germline): MNHEY, SVGAGI. The CDR3 consists of 13 residues. V dropped 7 bases and J dropped 5 bases, with 14 bases sitting between them. The CDR3 loop is CASTRQGRTEAFF. The CDR3 nucleotides read TGTGCCAGCACAAGGCAGGGTAGGACTGAAGCTTTCTTT.

The chain joins TRBV18 to TRBJ2-1, with TRBD1 identical over 9 bases. This CDR3 has 14 amino acids. Germline values: CDR1 KGHSH, CDR2 LQKENI. V shed 5 bases and J 10 bases; nucleotides not matched to a gene: 9. Here the CDR3 reads CASSSTGQGEEQFF. The CDR3 bases are TGTGCCAGCTCATCGACGGGACAGGGTGAAGAGCAGTTCTTC.

V usage is TRBV6-4 and J usage is TRBJ2-7; 12 nucleotides agree with TRBD2. Germline CDR1 is MRHNA and CDR2 is SNTAGT. Germline trimming cut 6 bases from V and 7 bases from J; bases unmatched to any gene: 7. CDR3 size: 14 residues. The CDR3 DNA sequence: TGTGCCAGCAGACCTAGCGGGAGGGCGAGGGAGCAGTACGTC. Residues: CASRPSGRAREQYV.

The rearrangement uses TRBV5-6 and TRBJ2-3, with TRBD1 as a possible D gene (5 bases). V lost 1 base, J lost 4 bases, and 7 bases lay in between. Germline V CDR1 and CDR2: SGHDT, YYEEEE. The CDR3 runs to 13 residues. CDR3 nucleotides: TGTGCCAGCAGCTTGTTAGGGGCAGATACGCAGTATTTT. The encoded protein is CASSLLGADTQYF.

The CDR3 DNA is TGTGCCAGCAGCTTAGGCCGCAGGGAACCTGAAAAACTGTTTTTT. Protein: CASSLGRREPEKLFF. The chain combines TRBV7-9 with TRBJ1-4, with D perhaps matching TRBD1 (5 bases). Trimming stripped 1 base from V and 7 bases from J, with 13 bases between. CDR1 SEHNR and CDR2 FQNEAQ come from the germline V gene (reference sequence). This CDR3 has 15 amino acids.

The rearrangement uses TRBV5-4 and TRBJ2-4; 9 bases are a match to TRBD2. V lost 3 bases to trimming and J lost 0 bases; unmatched junction nucleotides: 4. The CDR3 totals 16 residues. CDR1 SGHNT and CDR2 YYREEE come from the germline V gene (reference sequence). The CDR3 region has the DNA TGTGCCAGCAGCTCGGGACTAGCTGGAGCCAAAAACATTCAGTACTTC. This translates into CASSSGLAGAKNIQYF. Full variable domain (remainder filled in from reference TRBV5-4 and TRBJ2-4): ETGVTQSPTHLIKTRGQQVTLRCSSQSGHNTVSWYQQALGQGPQFIFQYYREEENGRGNFPPRFSGLQFPNYSSELNVNALELDDSALYLCASSSGLAGAKNIQYFGAGTRLSVL.

The chain uses TRBV10-1 and TRBJ1-5; 12 bases map to TRBD1. The CDR3 has 17 residues. The germline CDR1 and CDR2 sequences are WNHNN and SYGVQD (reference sequence). Trimming at V came to 2 bases and at J to 0 bases, leaving 2 bases not matched to a gene. The CDR3 sequence is CASSEKGQGASNQPQHF. The CDR3 nucleotides read TGCGCCAGCAGTGAGAAGGGACAGGGGGCTAGCAATCAGCCCCAGCATTTT.

This chain links TRBV28 with TRBJ2-1, with no clear D. The CDR3 length is 15 residues. The V end was cut by 4 bases, the J end by 0 bases, with 10 bases between. The germline gives CDR1 MDHEN, CDR2 SYDVKM. CDR3 loop: CASSSSSLSYNEQFF. The CDR3 nucleotides read TGTGCCAGCAGTTCCTCATCACTCTCCTACAATGAGCAGTTCTTC.

The genes are TRBV2 and TRBJ2-3, with D perhaps TRBD2 (5 bases). This CDR3 is built from 16 residues. With 4 bases removed from V and 2 bases from J, the gap between germline ends came to 16 bases. Germline-derived CDR1 and CDR2 are SNHLY and FYNNEI. In DNA, the CDR3 is TGTGCCAGCAGTGTCGTGGGAGATCCGTACACAGATACGCAGTATTTT. This encodes CASSVVGDPYTDTQYF.

The chain recombines TRBV5-4 with TRBJ2-3; possibly TRBD2 for D (6 bases). Germline CDR1 and CDR2: SGHNT and YYREEE (reference sequence). This CDR3 is built from 16 residues. Trimming removed 3 bases from V and 0 bases from J, with 14 bases in between. The CDR3 DNA reads TGTGCCAGCAGCTGGGGGGACGGGACTAGCACAGATACGCAGTATTTT. This sequence encodes CASSWGDGTSTDTQYF.

The genes are TRBV10-3 and TRBJ1-2; tentative D call: TRBD1 (6 bases). The V end was cut by 0 bases, the J end by 8 bases, with 13 bases between. In germline, CDR1 is ENHRY, CDR2 SYGVKD. The CDR3 loop spans 14 amino acids. As DNA, the CDR3 is TGTGCCATCAGTGAGTCCTGGGCAGGGGCAGGCTACACCTTC. Translated: CAISESWAGAGYTF.

The chain combines TRBV28 with TRBJ2-7; 8 nucleotides match TRBD1. V lost 5 bases to trimming and J lost 2 bases; unmatched junction nucleotides: 5. Germline V gene data show CDR1 as MDHEN and CDR2 as SYDVKM. This CDR3 has 14 residues. CDR3 residues: CASSPGGRTYEQYF. As DNA, the CDR3 is TGTGCCAGCAGTCCAGGGGGCAGGACCTACGAGCAGTACTTC.